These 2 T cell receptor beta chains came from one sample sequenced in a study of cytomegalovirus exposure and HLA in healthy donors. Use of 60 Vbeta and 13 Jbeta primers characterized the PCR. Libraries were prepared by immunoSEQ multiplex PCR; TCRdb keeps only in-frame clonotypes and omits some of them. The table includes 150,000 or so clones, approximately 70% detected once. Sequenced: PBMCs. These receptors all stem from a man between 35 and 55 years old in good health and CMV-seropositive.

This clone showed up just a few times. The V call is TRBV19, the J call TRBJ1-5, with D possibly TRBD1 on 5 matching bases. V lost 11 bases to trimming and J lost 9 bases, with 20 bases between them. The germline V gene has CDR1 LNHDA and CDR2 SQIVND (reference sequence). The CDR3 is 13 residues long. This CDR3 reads CAGLPAGIGPQHF. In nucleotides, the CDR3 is TGTGCCGGGCTGCCCGCAGGGATAGGGCCCCAGCATTTT.

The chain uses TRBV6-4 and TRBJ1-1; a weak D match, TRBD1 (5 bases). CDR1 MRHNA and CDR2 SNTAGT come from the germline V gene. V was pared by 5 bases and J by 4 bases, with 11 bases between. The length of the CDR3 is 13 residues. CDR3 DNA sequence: TGTGCCAGCAGTCCAGATCAGGGCACTGAAGCTTTCTTT. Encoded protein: CASSPDQGTEAFF.